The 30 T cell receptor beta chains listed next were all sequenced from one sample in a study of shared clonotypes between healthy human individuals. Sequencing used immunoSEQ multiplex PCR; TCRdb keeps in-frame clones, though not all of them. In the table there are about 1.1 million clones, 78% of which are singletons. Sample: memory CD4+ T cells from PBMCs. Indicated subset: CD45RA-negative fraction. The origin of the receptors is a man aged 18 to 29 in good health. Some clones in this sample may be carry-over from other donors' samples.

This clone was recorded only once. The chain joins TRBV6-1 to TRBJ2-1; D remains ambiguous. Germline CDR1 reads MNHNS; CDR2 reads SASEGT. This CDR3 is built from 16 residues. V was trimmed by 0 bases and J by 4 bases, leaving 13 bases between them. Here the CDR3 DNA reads TGTGCCAGCAGTGAAGCACCCGTGTCGTTGTACAATGAGCAGTTCTTC. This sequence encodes CASSEAPVSLYNEQFF.

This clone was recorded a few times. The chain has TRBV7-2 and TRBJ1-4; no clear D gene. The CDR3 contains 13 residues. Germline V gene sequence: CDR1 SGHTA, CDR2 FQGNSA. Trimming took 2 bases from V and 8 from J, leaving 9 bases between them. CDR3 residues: CASSLLRYEKLFF. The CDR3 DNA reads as TGTGCCAGCAGCTTACTCCGTTACGAAAAACTGTTTTTT. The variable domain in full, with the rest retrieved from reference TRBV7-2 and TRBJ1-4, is GAGVSQSPSNKVTEKGKDVELRCDPISGHTALYWYRQSLGQGLEFLIYFQGNSAPDKSGLPSDRFSAERTGGSVSTLTIQRTQQEDSAVYLCASSLLRYEKLFFGSGTQLSVL.

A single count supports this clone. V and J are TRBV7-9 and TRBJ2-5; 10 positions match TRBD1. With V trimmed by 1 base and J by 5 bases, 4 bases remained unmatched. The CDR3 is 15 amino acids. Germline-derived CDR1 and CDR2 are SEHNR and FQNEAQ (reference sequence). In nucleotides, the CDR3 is TGTGCCAGCAGCTTAGGGGACAGGGGATACGAGACCCAGTACTTC. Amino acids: CASSLGDRGYETQYF.

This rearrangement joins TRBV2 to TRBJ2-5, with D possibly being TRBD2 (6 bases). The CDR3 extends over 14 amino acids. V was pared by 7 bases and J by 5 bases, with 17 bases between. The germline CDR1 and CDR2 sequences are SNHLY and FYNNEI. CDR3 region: CASISGREGETQYF. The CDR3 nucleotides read TGTGCCAGCATTTCAGGGCGGGAAGGGGAGACCCAGTACTTC.

The CDR3 nucleotides read TGTGCCACCACCGACAGCTACTATGGCTACACCTTC. It yields the protein CATTDSYYGYTF. This rearrangement joins TRBV6-5 to TRBJ1-2, with a weak D call TRBD1 (5 bases). Germline loops: CDR1 MNHEY, CDR2 SVGAGI. Trimming removed 10 bases from V and 3 bases from J, with 12 bases in between. The CDR3 is made up of 12 amino acids.

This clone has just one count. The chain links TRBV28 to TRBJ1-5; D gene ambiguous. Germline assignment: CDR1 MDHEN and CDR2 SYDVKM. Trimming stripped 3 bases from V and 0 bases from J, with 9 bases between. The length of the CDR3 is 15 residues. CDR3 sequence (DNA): TGTGCCAGCAGTTTGACGGAAGGTAGCAATCAGCCCCAGCATTTT. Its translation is CASSLTEGSNQPQHF.

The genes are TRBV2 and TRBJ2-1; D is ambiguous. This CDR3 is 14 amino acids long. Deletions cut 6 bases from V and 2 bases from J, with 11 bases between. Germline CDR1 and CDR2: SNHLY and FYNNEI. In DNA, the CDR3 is TGTGCCAGCAGGGGTCCAGCCCCCTACAATGAGCAGTTCTTC. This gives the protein CASRGPAPYNEQFF.

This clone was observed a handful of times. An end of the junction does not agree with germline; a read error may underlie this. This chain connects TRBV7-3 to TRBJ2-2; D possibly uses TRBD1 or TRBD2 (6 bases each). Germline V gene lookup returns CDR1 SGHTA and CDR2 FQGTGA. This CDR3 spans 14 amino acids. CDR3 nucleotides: TGTGCCAGCAGCATAACGGGGGCCACCGGGGAGCTGTTTTTT. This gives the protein CASSITGATGELFF. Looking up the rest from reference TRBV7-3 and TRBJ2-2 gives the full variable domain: GAGVSQTPSNKVTEKGKYVELRCDPISGHTALYWYRQSLGQGPEFLIYFQGTGAADDSGLPNDRFFAVRPEGSVSTLKIQRTERGDSAVYLCASSITGATGELFFGEGSRLTVL.

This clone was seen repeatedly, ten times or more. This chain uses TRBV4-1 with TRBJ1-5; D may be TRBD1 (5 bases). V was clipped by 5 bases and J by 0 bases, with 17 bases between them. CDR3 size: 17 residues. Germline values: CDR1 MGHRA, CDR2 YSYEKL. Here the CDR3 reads CASSVTAESLSNQPQHF. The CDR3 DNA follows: TGCGCCAGCAGCGTGACAGCCGAATCCCTTAGCAATCAGCCCCAGCATTTT.

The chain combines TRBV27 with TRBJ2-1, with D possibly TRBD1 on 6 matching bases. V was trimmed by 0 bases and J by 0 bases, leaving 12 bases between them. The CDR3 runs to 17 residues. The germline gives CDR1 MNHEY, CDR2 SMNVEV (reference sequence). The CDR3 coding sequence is TGTGCCAGCAGTTTATCTTCAGGGGCTGTCTCCTACAATGAGCAGTTCTTC. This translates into CASSLSSGAVSYNEQFF.

This chain's CDR3 is CASRLRTATYEQYF. DNA of the CDR3: TGTGCCAGCAGGCTCCGGACAGCTACCTACGAGCAGTACTTC. The J gene is TRBJ2-7, the V gene TRBV2, with D possibly matching TRBD1 (6 bases). V lost 6 bases and J lost 2, with 14 bases in between. Germline CDR1 SNHLY, CDR2 FYNNEI. This CDR3 has 14 amino acids.

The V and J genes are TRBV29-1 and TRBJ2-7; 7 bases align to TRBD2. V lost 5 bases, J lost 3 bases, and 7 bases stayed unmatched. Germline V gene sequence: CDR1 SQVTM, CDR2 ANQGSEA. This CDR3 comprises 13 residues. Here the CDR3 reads CSVSGTVNYEQYF. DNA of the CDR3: TGCAGCGTTAGCGGGACCGTGAACTACGAGCAGTACTTC.

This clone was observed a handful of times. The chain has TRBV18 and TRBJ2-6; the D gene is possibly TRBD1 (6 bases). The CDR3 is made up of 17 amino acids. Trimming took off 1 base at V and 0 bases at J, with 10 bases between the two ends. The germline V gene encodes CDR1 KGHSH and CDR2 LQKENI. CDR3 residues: CASSPRLQGSGANVLTF. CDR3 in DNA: TGTGCCAGCTCACCACGTTTACAGGGCTCTGGGGCCAACGTCCTGACTTTC.

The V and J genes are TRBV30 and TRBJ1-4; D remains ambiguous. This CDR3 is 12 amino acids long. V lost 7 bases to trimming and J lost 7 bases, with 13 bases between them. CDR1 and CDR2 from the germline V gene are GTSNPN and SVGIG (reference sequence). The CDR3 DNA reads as TGTGCCTCTTCACCCAACGGTGAAAAACTGTTTTTT. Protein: CASSPNGEKLFF.

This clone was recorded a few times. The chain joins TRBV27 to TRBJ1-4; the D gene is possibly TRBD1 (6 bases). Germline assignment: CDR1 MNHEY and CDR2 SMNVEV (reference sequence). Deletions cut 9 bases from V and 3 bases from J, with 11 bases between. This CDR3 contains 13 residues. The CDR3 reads CASRDTPNEKLFF. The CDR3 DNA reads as TGTGCCAGTCGGGACACCCCTAATGAAAAACTGTTTTTT. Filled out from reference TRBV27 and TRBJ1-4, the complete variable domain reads EAQVTQNPRYLITVTGKKLTVTCSQNMNHEYMSWYRQDPGLGLRQIYYSMNVEVTDKGDVPEGYKVSRKEKRNFPLILESPSPNQTSLYFCASRDTPNEKLFFGSGTQLSVL.

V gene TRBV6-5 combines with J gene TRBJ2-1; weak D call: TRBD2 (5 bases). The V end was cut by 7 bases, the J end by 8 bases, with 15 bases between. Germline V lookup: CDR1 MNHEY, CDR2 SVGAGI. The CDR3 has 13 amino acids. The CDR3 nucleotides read TGTGCCAGCAAGGTAGGGCTAGCCCATGAGCAGTTCTTC. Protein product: CASKVGLAHEQFF.

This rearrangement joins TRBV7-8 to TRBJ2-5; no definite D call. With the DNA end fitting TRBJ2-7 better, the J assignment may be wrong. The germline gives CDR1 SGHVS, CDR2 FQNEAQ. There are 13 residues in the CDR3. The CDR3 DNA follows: TGTGCCAGCAGCCTCCTTGTGCCCTACGAGCAGTACTTC. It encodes CASSLLVPYEQYF.

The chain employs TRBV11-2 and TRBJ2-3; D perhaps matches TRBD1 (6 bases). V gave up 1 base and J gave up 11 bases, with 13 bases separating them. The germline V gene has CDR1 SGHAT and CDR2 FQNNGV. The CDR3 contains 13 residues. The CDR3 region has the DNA TGTGCCAGCAGCTTAGTAATGGCAGGGGAGCAGTATTTT. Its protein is CASSLVMAGEQYF.

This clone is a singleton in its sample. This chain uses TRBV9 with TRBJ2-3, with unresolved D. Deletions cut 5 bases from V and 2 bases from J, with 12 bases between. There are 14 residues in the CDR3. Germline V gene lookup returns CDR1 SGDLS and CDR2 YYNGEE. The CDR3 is CASSLGPVTDTQYF. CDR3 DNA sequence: TGTGCCAGCAGTCTTGGACCTGTCACAGATACGCAGTATTTT. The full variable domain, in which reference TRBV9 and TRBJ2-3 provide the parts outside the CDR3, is DSGVTQTPKHLITATGQRVTLRCSPRSGDLSVYWYQQSLDQGLQFLIQYYNGEERAKGNILERFSAQQFPDLHSELNLSSLELGDSALYFCASSLGPVTDTQYFGPGTRLTVL.

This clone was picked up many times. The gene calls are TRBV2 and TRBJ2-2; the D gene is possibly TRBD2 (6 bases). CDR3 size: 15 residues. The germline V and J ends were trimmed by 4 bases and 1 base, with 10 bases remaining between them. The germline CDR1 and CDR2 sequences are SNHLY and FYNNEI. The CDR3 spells CASSAQRVNTGELFF. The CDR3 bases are TGTGCCAGCAGTGCACAGCGGGTGAACACCGGGGAGCTGTTTTTT. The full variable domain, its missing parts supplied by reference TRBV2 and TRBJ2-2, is EPEVTQTPSHQVTQMGQEVILRCVPISNHLYFYWYRQILGQKVEFLVSFYNNEISEKSEIFDDQFSVERPDGSNFTLKIRSTKLEDSAMYFCASSAQRVNTGELFFGEGSRLTVL.

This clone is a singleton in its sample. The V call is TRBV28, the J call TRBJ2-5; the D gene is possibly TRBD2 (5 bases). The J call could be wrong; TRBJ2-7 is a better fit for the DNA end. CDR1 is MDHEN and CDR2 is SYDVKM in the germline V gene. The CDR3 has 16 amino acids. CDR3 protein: CASSFFTRTPTYEQYF. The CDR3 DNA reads TGTGCCAGCAGTTTCTTTACTCGGACTCCCACCTACGAGCAGTACTTC.

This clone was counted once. The CDR3 region has the DNA TGTGCCAGCAGCTGGAACGGGGGCACAGATACGCAGTATTTT. This encodes CASSWNGGTDTQYF. This chain links TRBV5-6 with TRBJ2-3, with D maybe TRBD2 (5 bases). Germline lookup yields CDR1 SGHDT and CDR2 YYEEEE. V dropped 3 bases and J dropped 1 base, with 9 bases sitting between them. The CDR3 spans 14 residues.

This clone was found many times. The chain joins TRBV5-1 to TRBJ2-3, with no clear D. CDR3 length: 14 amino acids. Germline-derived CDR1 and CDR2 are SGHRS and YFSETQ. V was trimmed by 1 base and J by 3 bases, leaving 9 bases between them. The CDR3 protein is CASSLSSPTDTQYF. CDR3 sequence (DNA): TGCGCCAGCAGCTTGAGTTCCCCGACAGATACGCAGTATTTT.

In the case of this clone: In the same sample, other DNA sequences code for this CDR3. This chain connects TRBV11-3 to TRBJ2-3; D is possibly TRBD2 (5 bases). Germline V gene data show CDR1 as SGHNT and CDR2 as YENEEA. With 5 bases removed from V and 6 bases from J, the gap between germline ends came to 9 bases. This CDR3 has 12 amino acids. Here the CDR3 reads CASSRGSDTQYF. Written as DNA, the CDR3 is TGTGCCAGCAGCCGGGGTTCGGATACGCAGTATTTT.

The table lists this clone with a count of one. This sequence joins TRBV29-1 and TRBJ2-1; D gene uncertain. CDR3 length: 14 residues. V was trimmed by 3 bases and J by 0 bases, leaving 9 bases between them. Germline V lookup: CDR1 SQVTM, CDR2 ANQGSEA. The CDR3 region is CSVDMDSSYNEQFF. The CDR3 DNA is TGCAGCGTTGATATGGATAGCTCCTACAATGAGCAGTTCTTC.

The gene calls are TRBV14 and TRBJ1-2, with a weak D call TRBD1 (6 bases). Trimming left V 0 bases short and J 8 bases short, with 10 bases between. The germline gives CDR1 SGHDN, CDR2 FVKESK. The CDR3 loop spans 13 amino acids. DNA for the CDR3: TGTGCCAGCAGCCAAGATCACAGGGTCGGCTACACCTTC. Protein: CASSQDHRVGYTF.

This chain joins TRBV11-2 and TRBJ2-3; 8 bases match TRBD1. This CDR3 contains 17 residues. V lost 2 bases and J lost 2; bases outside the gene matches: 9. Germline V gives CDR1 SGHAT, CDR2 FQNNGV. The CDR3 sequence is CASSLQRSTGVTDTQYF. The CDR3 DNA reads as TGTGCCAGCAGCTTACAGCGGTCGACAGGGGTCACAGATACGCAGTATTTT.

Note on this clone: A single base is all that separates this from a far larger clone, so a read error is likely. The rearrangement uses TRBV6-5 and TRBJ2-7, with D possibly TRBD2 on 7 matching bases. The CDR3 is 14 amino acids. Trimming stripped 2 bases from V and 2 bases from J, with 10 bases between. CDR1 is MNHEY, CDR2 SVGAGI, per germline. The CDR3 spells CASSYPRGPYEQYF. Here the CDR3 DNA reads TGTGCCAGCAGTTACCCGCGGGGGCCCTACGAGCAGTACTTC.

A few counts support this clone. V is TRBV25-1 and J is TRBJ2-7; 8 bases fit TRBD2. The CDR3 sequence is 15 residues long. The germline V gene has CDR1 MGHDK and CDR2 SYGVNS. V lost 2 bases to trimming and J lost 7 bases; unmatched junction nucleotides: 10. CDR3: CASSEMPGGPEEQYF. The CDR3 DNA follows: TGTGCCAGCAGTGAAATGCCGGGAGGGCCGGAGGAGCAGTACTTC.

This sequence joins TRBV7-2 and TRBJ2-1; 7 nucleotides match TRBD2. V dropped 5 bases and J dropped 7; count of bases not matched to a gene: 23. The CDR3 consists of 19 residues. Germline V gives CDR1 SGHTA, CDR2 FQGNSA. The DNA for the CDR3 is TGTGCCAGCAGCCCCCGATGGAAGGAGGGAGGGCCGGGTGAAAATGAGCAGTTCTTC. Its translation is CASSPRWKEGGPGENEQFF.